These 12 T cell receptor beta chains originate from one sample sequenced in a study of human T cells and chemical hapten exposure. Time point noted: pre-sensitization, week 0. Treatment defined: therapeutic diphenylcyclopropenone sensitization with weekly scalp DPC. TCRdb re-derived calls from the RACE reads in MiXCR, one entry per CDR3 protein. The sample carries around 250,000 distinct CDR3 sequences, about 9% recorded once. This material consisted of whole blood, taken in connection with sensitization to the hapten diphenylcyclopropenone (DPC). Receptors originate from a woman aged 40-49 years with alopecia areata. Some clones in this sample may be carry-over from other donors' samples.

This clonotype was seen many times. The chain couples TRBV27 to TRBJ2-1, with 11 positions matching TRBD2. The CDR3 is 14 residues long. In germline, CDR1 is MNHEY, CDR2 SMNVEV (reference sequence). The V and J ends lost 7 bases and 3 bases, in that order; junction bases with no gene match: 2. This chain's CDR3 is CASIGTSGYNEQFF. DNA of the CDR3: TGTGCCAGCATCGGGACTAGCGGCTACAATGAGCAGTTCTTC.

The V call is TRBV20-1, the J call TRBJ2-1; TRBD2 matches 8 bases. The length of the CDR3 is 15 residues. CDR1 is DFQATT and CDR2 is SNEGSKA in the germline V gene (reference sequence). With V trimmed by 5 bases and J by 1 base, 7 bases remained unmatched. The CDR3 DNA reads TGCAGTGCTCAAAGGGCGGGAGGATCCTACAATGAGCAGTTCTTC. It codes for CSAQRAGGSYNEQFF.

The V call is TRBV20-1, the J call TRBJ1-2, with D possibly being TRBD1 (5 bases). The CDR3 is made up of 12 amino acids. V lost 5 bases to trimming and J lost 1 base, with 8 bases between them. Germline assignment: CDR1 DFQATT and CDR2 SNEGSKA (reference sequence). CDR3 nucleotide sequence: TGCAGTGCTTGGGGACTTAACTATGGCTACACCTTC. Translated: CSAWGLNYGYTF.

This clonotype showed up just a few times. This chain connects TRBV27 to TRBJ2-1; the D is unclear. Germline CDR1 reads MNHEY; CDR2 reads SMNVEV (reference sequence). This CDR3 is built from 16 residues. The V end lost 0 bases, the J end lost 2 bases, and 11 bases lay between the germline ends. The CDR3 sequence is CASSLSWRTTYNEQFF. For the CDR3, the DNA is TGTGCCAGCAGTTTATCGTGGCGGACGACCTACAATGAGCAGTTCTTC.

CDR3 region: CASSSEGQGAYTF. The DNA of the CDR3 is TGCGCCAGCAGCTCCGAGGGGCAGGGGGCCTACACCTTC. This sequence joins TRBV5-1 and TRBJ1-2; 8 nucleotides line up with TRBD1. Losses at the gene ends were 3 bases for V and 10 bases for J; bases not matched to a gene: 8. The CDR3 length is 13 residues. From germline, CDR1 is SGHRS and CDR2 YFSETQ.

The chain has TRBV29-1 and TRBJ2-7; 9 nucleotides align to TRBD1. J gave up 5 bases and V 3 bases, and 8 bases lay outside the gene matches. The CDR3 has 14 residues. Germline V CDR1 and CDR2: SQVTM, ANQGSEA. This CDR3 is CSVDVGTGTDEQYF. As DNA, the CDR3 is TGCAGCGTTGATGTAGGGACAGGGACAGACGAGCAGTACTTC.

The chain links TRBV6-5 to TRBJ1-6; TRBD1 matches 8 bases. The CDR3 loop spans 14 amino acids. J was trimmed by 5 bases and V by 4 bases; bases with no gene match: 1. The germline gives CDR1 MNHEY, CDR2 SVGAGI. The CDR3 protein is CASSWTGHNSPLHF. CDR3 DNA sequence: TGTGCCAGCAGTTGGACAGGGCATAATTCACCCCTCCACTTT.

In its sample, this clonotype was seen a few times. CDR3 protein: CASSYYRLGEDTQYF. DNA for the CDR3: TGTGCCAGCAGTTACTACCGGCTCGGGGAAGATACGCAGTATTTT. The chain links TRBV6-2 or TRBV6-3 to TRBJ2-3, with D possibly TRBD2 on 5 matching bases. The V gene lost 1 base and the J gene lost 5 bases, with 13 bases spanning the gap. CDR1 is MNHEY, CDR2 SVGEGT, per germline. CDR3 size: 15 residues.

This clonotype was observed many times. The chain carries TRBV2 and TRBJ2-5; D is unclear. Trimming removed 7 bases at V and 8 bases at J, with 14 bases between. The V gene's germline CDR1 is SNHLY and CDR2 FYNNEI. The CDR3 length is 12 residues. In DNA form, the CDR3 reads TGTGCCAGCAACGTCGAAGTCGGAACCCAGTACTTC. Encoded protein: CASNVEVGTQYF. The full variable domain, rest sourced from reference TRBV2 and TRBJ2-5, is EPEVTQTPSHQVTQMGQEVILRCVPISNHLYFYWYRQILGQKVEFLVSFYNNEISEKSEIFDDQFSVERPDGSNFTLKIRSTKLEDSAMYFCASNVEVGTQYFGPGTRLLVL.

This clonotype was seen a handful of times. The chain links TRBV10-3 to TRBJ2-3, with 9 bases that match TRBD2. Germline V gives CDR1 ENHRY, CDR2 SYGVKD. Losses at the gene ends were 10 bases for V and 6 bases for J; bases not matched to a gene: 5. The CDR3 spans 12 residues. The CDR3 protein is CATREGEDTQYF. The CDR3 nucleotides are TGTGCCACGCGGGAGGGGGAGGATACGCAGTATTTT.

This clonotype appeared a few times. V and J are TRBV9 and TRBJ2-2; D not certain. CDR3 size: 16 residues. V dropped 6 bases and J dropped 6 bases, with 21 bases sitting between them. Germline CDR1 SGDLS, CDR2 YYNGEE. The CDR3 spells CASTITPRSVPGELFF. The CDR3 region has the DNA TGTGCCAGCACCATAACCCCCAGGTCGGTTCCCGGGGAGCTGTTTTTT. Based on the CDR3 plus reference TRBV9 and TRBJ2-2, the full variable domain is DSGVTQTPKHLITATGQRVTLRCSPRSGDLSVYWYQQSLDQGLQFLIQYYNGEERAKGNILERFSAQQFPDLHSELNLSSLELGDSALYFCASTITPRSVPGELFFGEGSRLTVL.

This clonotype occurred a few times. This chain links TRBV5-1 with TRBJ2-1; D is perhaps TRBD1 (5 bases). V was clipped by 3 bases and J by 0 bases, with 10 bases between them. The CDR3 length is 15 residues. CDR1 is SGHRS, CDR2 YFSETQ, per germline. This chain's CDR3 is CASSSSGNSYNEQFF. The CDR3 DNA follows: TGCGCCAGCAGCTCTTCAGGGAACTCCTACAATGAGCAGTTCTTC.